This T cell receptor (beta chain) was obtained from a study of T cell repertoires in cytomegalovirus infection. Study overall: Selection of CMV epitopes for the study included recently identified HLA-C-restricted and well-studied HLA-B-restricted ones. It was the public TCR beta signatures that indicated both CMV infection and matching HLA type.

Broader study findings: CMV carriers with the relevant HLA were identified by cumulative public TCR beta family frequency. Dominating the ex vivo response were TCR beta clonotypes that were CMV-specific and HLA-C-restricted.

V shed 10 bases, J shed 2 bases, and the junction held 9 bases outside the gene matches. The germline V gene has CDR1 MNHEY and CDR2 SVGEGT. The CDR3 totals 16 residues. This clonotype was seen more than once but under ten times. Antigen unknown. TCRdb ran MiXCR on the reads and lists one entry per CDR3 protein. The sample holds under 500,000 distinct CDR3 sequences; approximately 42% are singletons and the top ten take about 45%. This material consisted of cultured PBMCs, taken from culture after CMV antigen stimulation. The rearrangement uses TRBV6-2 or TRBV6-3 and TRBJ2-4; 12 nucleotides align to TRBD2. This sequence was found in a human donor in good health (CMV status not recorded). Some clones in this sample may be carry-over from other donors' samples. This chain's CDR3 is CATRLAGVPTKNIQYF. CDR3 DNA sequence: TGTGCCACCCGACTAGCGGGAGTTCCGACCAAAAACATTCAGTACTTC.